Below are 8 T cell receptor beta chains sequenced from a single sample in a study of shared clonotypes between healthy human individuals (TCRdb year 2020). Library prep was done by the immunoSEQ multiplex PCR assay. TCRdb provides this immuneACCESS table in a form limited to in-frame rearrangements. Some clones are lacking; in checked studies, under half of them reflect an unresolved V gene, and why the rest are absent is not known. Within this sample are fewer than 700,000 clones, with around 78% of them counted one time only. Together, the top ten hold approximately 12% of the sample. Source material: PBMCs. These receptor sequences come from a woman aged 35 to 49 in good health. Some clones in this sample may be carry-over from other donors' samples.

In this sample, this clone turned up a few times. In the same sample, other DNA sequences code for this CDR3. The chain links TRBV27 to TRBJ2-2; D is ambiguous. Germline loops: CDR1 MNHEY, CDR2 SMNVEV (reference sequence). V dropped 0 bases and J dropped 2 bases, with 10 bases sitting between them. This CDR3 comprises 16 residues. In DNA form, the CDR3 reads TGTGCCAGCAGTTTATCGGCAGGAGCAAACACCGGGGAGCTGTTTTTT. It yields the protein CASSLSAGANTGELFF.

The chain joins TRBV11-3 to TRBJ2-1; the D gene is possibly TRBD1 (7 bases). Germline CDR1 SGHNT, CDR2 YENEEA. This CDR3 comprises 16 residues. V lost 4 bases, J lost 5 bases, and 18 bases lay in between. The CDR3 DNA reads TGTGCCAGCAGCTCAGCCACAGGGGACTTAAACAATGAGCAGTTCTTC. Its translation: CASSSATGDLNNEQFF.

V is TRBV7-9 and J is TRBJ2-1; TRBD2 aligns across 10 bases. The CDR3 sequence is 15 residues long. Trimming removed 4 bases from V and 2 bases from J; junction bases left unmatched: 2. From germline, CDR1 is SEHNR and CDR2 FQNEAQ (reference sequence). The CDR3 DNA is TGTGCCAGCAGCTCCCTAGCGGGAGCCTACAATGAGCAGTTCTTC. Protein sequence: CASSSLAGAYNEQFF.

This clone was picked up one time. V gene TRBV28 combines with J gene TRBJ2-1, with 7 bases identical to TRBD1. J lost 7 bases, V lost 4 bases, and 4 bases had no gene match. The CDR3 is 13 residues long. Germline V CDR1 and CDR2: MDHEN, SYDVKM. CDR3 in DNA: TGTGCCAGCAGTTGGGGACAGACGAATGAGCAGTTCTTC. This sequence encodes CASSWGQTNEQFF.

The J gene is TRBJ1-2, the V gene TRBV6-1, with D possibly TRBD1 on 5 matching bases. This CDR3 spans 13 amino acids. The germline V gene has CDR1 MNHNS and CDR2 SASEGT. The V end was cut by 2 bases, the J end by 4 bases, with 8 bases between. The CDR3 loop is CASSEWGSYGYTF. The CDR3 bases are TGTGCCAGCAGTGAATGGGGCAGCTATGGCTACACCTTC.

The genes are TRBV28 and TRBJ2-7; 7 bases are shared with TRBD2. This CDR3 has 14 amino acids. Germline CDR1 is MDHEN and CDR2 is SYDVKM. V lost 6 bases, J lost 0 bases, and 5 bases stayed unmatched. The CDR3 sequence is CASRASGRSYEQYF. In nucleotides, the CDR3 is TGTGCCAGCAGGGCTAGCGGACGCTCCTACGAGCAGTACTTC.

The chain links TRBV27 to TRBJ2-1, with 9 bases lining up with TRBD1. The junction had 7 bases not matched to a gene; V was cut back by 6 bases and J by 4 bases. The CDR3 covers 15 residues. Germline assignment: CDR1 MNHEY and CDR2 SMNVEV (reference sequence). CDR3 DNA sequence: TGTGCCAGCAGCGTGGACAGGGGTTTGTACAATGAGCAGTTCTTC. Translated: CASSVDRGLYNEQFF.

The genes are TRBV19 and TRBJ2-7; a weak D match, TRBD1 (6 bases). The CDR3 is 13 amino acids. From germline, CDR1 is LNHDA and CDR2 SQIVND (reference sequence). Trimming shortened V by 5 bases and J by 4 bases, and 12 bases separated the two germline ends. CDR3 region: CASSPGQSYEQYF. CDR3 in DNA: TGTGCCAGTAGTCCAGGACAGTCTTACGAGCAGTACTTC.